These 13 T cell receptor beta chains were sequenced from one sample in a study of Graves' ophthalmopathy and Graves' hyperthyroidism. Researchers took RNA transcripts and amplified TCR beta CDR3 regions from them. RT-PCR with HTBI primers came first, then second-round multiplex PCR. Via MiXCR, TCRdb re-called the multiplex PCR reads, giving one row per CDR3 protein. The sample comprises some 750,000 distinct CDR3 sequences, roughly 40% of which are singletons, and 44% rests with the top ten. What was sequenced was peripheral blood. The source is an adult man with Graves' ophthalmopathy.

V gene TRBV29-1 combines with J gene TRBJ1-2; 9 bases are shared with TRBD1. J lost 8 bases, V lost 8 bases, and 9 bases had no gene match. This CDR3 contains 12 residues. CDR1 and CDR2 (germline): SQVTM, ANQGSEA. CDR3 DNA sequence: TGCAGCCGACCCCGGACAGGGGACGGCTACACCTTC. This sequence encodes CSRPRTGDGYTF.

This clonotype showed up just a few times. This chain connects TRBV7-8 to TRBJ1-6; D gene ambiguous. V was clipped by 6 bases and J by 0 bases, with 12 bases between them. The CDR3 runs 16 residues. The germline V gene has CDR1 SGHVS and CDR2 FQNEAQ. The CDR3 loop reads CASSYRVSSYNSPLHF. In nucleotides, the CDR3 is TGTGCCAGCAGTTACCGCGTGAGCTCCTATAATTCACCCCTCCACTTT.

Points on this clonotype: This could be a read error, since a much larger clone is one nucleotide away. The gene calls are TRBV6-5 and TRBJ1-2, with D possibly TRBD1 on 6 matching bases. CDR1 is MNHEY and CDR2 is SVGAGI in the germline V gene. The CDR3 runs to 14 residues. The CDR3 DNA reads as TGTGCCAGCAGTTACGAGGCAGGGGACTATGGCCACACCTTC. Its translation: CASSYEAGDYGHTF.

This clonotype turned up a few times. The chain is built from TRBV19 and TRBJ2-7; TRBD2 aligns across 8 bases. The CDR3 is 12 amino acids. With 5 bases clipped from V and 6 bases from J, the junction kept 3 bases outside the gene matches. Germline CDR1 and CDR2: LNHDA and SQIVND (reference sequence). The CDR3 sequence: CASSAAGGEQYF. The CDR3 coding sequence is TGTGCCAGTAGTGCCGCGGGGGGCGAGCAGTACTTC.

V usage is TRBV7-9 and J usage is TRBJ1-1; TRBD1 matches at 9 bases. Germline-derived CDR1 and CDR2 are SEHNR and FQNEAQ (reference sequence). The CDR3 contains 15 residues. V lost 5 bases and J lost 5; bases outside the gene matches: 9. In DNA form, the CDR3 reads TGTGCCAGCAGCCTAGGCTGGGACAGGGAAACTGAAGCTTTCTTT. Translating gives CASSLGWDRETEAFF. Variable domain in full (rest from reference TRBV7-9 and TRBJ1-1): DTGVSQNPRHKITKRGQNVTFRCDPISEHNRLYWYRQTLGQGPEFLTYFQNEAQLEKSRLLSDRFSAERPKGSFSTLEIQRTEQGDSAMYLCASSLGWDRETEAFFGQGTRLTVV.

A word on this clonotype: The junction departs from germline at one end; a sequencing error may be responsible. This chain joins TRBV10-2 and TRBJ1-4; D not certain. From germline, CDR1 is WSHSY and CDR2 SAAADI. The CDR3 length is 16 residues. The CDR3 loop is CASSEAQGATNEKLFF. The CDR3 bases are TGTGCCAGCAGTGAAGCCCAAGGTGCAACTAATGAAAAACTGTTTTTT.

Of note for this clonotype: A clone one base away is much larger, so this may be a read error. V and J are TRBV2 and TRBJ1-1; D unclear. Germline assignment: CDR1 SNHLY and CDR2 FYNNEI. The CDR3 has 12 amino acids. V lost 7 bases to trimming and J lost 5 bases, with 11 bases between them. The CDR3 loop reads CASKWVGTEAFF. CDR3 nucleotide sequence: TGTGCCAGCAAATGGGTTGGAACTGAAGCTTTCTTT.

This chain uses TRBV2 with TRBJ1-6; D perhaps matches TRBD1 (5 bases). The V end lost 7 bases, the J end lost 0 bases, and 13 bases lay between the germline ends. Germline CDR1 SNHLY, CDR2 FYNNEI. This CDR3 region has 16 residues. The CDR3 DNA is TGTGCCAGCACCAAAAGACAGAGCTCCTATAATTCACCCCTCCACTTT. This gives the protein CASTKRQSSYNSPLHF.

On this clonotype itself: Since a much larger clone is just one base distant, this may be a read error. The chain has TRBV24-1 and TRBJ1-5; a possible D gene is TRBD1 (5 bases). The V gene's germline CDR1 is KGHDR and CDR2 SFDVKD. The CDR3 totals 15 residues. DNA for the CDR3: TGTGCCGCCAGTGACGGGGCAGGCCTCAATCAGCCCCAGCATTTT. Translation gives CAASDGAGLNQPQHF.

In the case of this clonotype: A much larger clone differs from this one at a single base, so this may be a read error. The chain joins TRBV29-1 to TRBJ1-1; no reliable D call. Germline lookup yields CDR1 SQVTM and CDR2 ANQGSEA. CDR3 length equals 14 residues. The CDR3 DNA sequence: TGCAGCGTTGAGGGAGGACTGGGGAACACTGAAGCTCTCTTT. Translation gives CSVEGGLGNTEALF.

This rearrangement joins TRBV2 to TRBJ2-7; TRBD2 aligns across 11 bases. Germline V gene lookup returns CDR1 SNHLY and CDR2 FYNNEI. The CDR3 runs 16 residues. Trimming removed 3 bases from V and 2 bases from J; junction bases left unmatched: 6. CDR3 sequence (DNA): TGTGCCAGCAGTGATTTCGGGACTAGCGGCACCTACGAGCAGTACTTC. This sequence encodes CASSDFGTSGTYEQYF.

CDR3 sequence: CASSTQKEGPDTIYF. CDR3 coding DNA: TGTGCCAGCAGTACCCAGAAAGAGGGCCCGGACACCATATATTTT. The chain links TRBV2 to TRBJ1-3, with unresolved D. The germline V and J ends were trimmed by 5 bases and 8 bases, with 19 bases remaining between them. Germline CDR1 SNHLY, CDR2 FYNNEI. The CDR3 length is 15 residues.

With regard to this clonotype: Given the absence of the conserved phenylalanine or tryptophan at the CDR3 end, a read error is likely. The chain has TRBV2 and TRBJ1-6; TRBD1 matches 7 bases. CDR1 is SNHLY and CDR2 is FYNNEI in the germline V gene. The CDR3 is 14 residues long. J lost 10 bases, V lost 3 bases, and 6 bases had no gene match. CDR3 DNA: TGTGCCAGCAGTGAGACAGGGCGAAGGTCACCCCTCCACCTT. Amino acid sequence: CASSETGRRSPLHL.